This paragraph covers one T cell receptor (beta chain) sequence. As yet, its antigen is unknown. The entry originates in a study of T cells in Graves' hyperthyroidism and ophthalmopathy. General study results and limits: In simple terms, a model built on 13 V-J features told ophthalmopathy apart from stable hyperthyroidism. For ophthalmopathy, model prediction preceded onset by a median about six months.

Using RNA transcripts as the source, TCR beta CDR3 regions were amplified. First-round RT-PCR of the TCR CDR3 relied on the HTBI primer set. MiXCR was run by TCRdb on the multiplex PCR reads, yielding one entry per CDR3 protein. Of 500,000 to 600,000 distinct CDR3 sequences detected, over 15% appear once; the ten largest clones hold under 20%. V was clipped by 3 bases and J by 4 bases, with 22 bases between them. This CDR3 comprises 18 residues. The gene calls are TRBV12-3 or TRBV12-4 and TRBJ2-1, with D maybe TRBD2 (5 bases). Sample: blood. The sequence was obtained from a woman aged 18-30 years with Graves' hyperthyroidism. The CDR3 loop is CASSFIPLGGRRYNEQFF. CDR3 DNA sequence: TGTGCCAGCAGTTTCATCCCCCTCGGAGGCAGGCGGTACAATGAGCAGTTCTTC.